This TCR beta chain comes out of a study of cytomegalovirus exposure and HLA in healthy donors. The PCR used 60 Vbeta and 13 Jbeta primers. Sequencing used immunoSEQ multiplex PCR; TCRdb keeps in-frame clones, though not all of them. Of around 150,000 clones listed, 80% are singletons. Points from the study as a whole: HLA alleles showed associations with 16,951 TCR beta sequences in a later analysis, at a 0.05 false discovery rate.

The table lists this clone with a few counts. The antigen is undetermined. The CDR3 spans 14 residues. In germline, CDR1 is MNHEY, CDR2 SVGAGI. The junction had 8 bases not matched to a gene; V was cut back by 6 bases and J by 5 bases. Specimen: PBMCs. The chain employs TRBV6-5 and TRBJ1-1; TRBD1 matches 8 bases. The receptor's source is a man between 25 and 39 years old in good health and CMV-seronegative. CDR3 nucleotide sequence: TGTGCCAGCAGCTCCGGGACAGGTTTTACTGAAGCTTTCTTT. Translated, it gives CASSSGTGFTEAFF.